The 9 T cell receptor beta chains given below trace back to one sample, sequenced in a study of identical twins. MiXCR, run by TCRdb on the 5' RACE reads, gives a single entry per CDR3 protein. The table records about 890,000 distinct CDR3 sequences, around 12% of them present only once. The sample was also reused in another study, on yellow fever vaccine responses in identical twins.

Sequencing was done on a sample of PBMCs. The receptors shown here come from a young woman in good health.

This clonotype occurred many times. The J gene is TRBJ2-1, the V gene TRBV24-1; 9 bases agree with TRBD2. The CDR3 covers 18 residues. In germline, CDR1 is KGHDR, CDR2 SFDVKD. V lost 4 bases, J lost 5 bases, and 14 bases stayed unmatched. The CDR3 DNA follows: TGTGCCACCAGTGACACCACAAGGGGCGGGAGGGCCCACAATGAGCAGTTCTTC. This codes for CATSDTTRGGRAHNEQFF.

This clonotype was counted ten times or more. V usage is TRBV12-3 or TRBV12-4 and J usage is TRBJ1-5, with TRBD1 matching 10 bases. The CDR3 has 15 residues. J lost 6 bases, V lost 8 bases, and 10 bases had no gene match. The CDR3 loop reads CASSPRGQGPQPQHF. DNA of the CDR3: TGTGCCAGCTCCCCTAGGGGACAGGGGCCTCAGCCCCAGCATTTT.

This clonotype was recorded at least ten times. The CDR3 DNA sequence: TGCGCCAGCAGCCAAGACCGAAAGGAGACCCAGTACTTC. It codes for CASSQDRKETQYF. J is TRBJ2-5 and V is TRBV4-1; no clear D gene. V shed 0 bases and J shed 5 bases, with 7 bases lying between them. This CDR3 region has 13 residues. CDR1 and CDR2 from the germline V gene are MGHRA and YSYEKL.

The chain uses TRBV20-1 and TRBJ2-1; 10 positions agree with TRBD2. V lost 1 base and J lost 9; bases outside the gene matches: 9. CDR1 and CDR2 from the germline V gene are DFQATT and SNEGSKA (reference sequence). The CDR3 runs 15 residues. CDR3 amino acids: CSARGSSGGPREQFF. CDR3 coding DNA: TGCAGTGCTAGAGGTAGTAGCGGGGGGCCACGTGAGCAGTTCTTC.

The sample holds many counts of this clonotype. The rearrangement joins TRBV20-1 to TRBJ2-1; 9 nucleotides align to TRBD1. From germline, CDR1 is DFQATT and CDR2 SNEGSKA (reference sequence). The CDR3 sequence is 13 residues long. J gave up 9 bases and V 8 bases, and 11 bases lay outside the gene matches. The CDR3 DNA follows: TGCAGTCCCACGGGACAGGGTGATGGTGAGCAGTTCTTC. This gives the protein CSPTGQGDGEQFF.

The V call is TRBV4-1, the J call TRBJ1-1, with TRBD1 matching over 9 bases. The length of the CDR3 is 15 residues. V shed 4 bases and J 1 base; nucleotides not matched to a gene: 4. Germline CDR1 and CDR2: MGHRA and YSYEKL. CDR3 bases: TGCGCCAGCAGCCGCCGACAGGGGGAGAACACTGAAGCTTTCTTT. Translating it yields CASSRRQGENTEAFF.

There are a few counts of this clonotype. The chain couples TRBV2 to TRBJ2-7, with a tentative D call TRBD1 (5 bases). V was pared by 6 bases and J by 3 bases, with 12 bases between. CDR1 is SNHLY, CDR2 FYNNEI, per germline. This CDR3 region has 13 residues. In DNA, the CDR3 is TGTGCCAGCAGGAAGACAGCCATCTACGAGCAGTACGTC. This encodes CASRKTAIYEQYV.

This chain connects TRBV12-3 or TRBV12-4 to TRBJ2-5; TRBD1 matches 8 bases. The CDR3 is made up of 12 amino acids. Trimming at V came to 8 bases and at J to 5 bases, leaving 4 bases not matched to a gene. CDR3 sequence reads: CASGQGMETQYF. In DNA form, the CDR3 reads TGTGCCAGCGGACAGGGCATGGAGACCCAGTACTTC.

The rearrangement uses TRBV5-1 and TRBJ2-7, with 9 bases identical to TRBD1. This CDR3 is 16 amino acids long. The germline gives CDR1 SGHRS, CDR2 YFSETQ. Germline trimming cut 2 bases from V and 6 bases from J; bases unmatched to any gene: 12. The CDR3 is CASSFRTGDPPGEQYV. The CDR3 coding sequence is TGCGCCAGCAGCTTCCGGACAGGGGACCCGCCTGGCGAGCAGTACGTC.